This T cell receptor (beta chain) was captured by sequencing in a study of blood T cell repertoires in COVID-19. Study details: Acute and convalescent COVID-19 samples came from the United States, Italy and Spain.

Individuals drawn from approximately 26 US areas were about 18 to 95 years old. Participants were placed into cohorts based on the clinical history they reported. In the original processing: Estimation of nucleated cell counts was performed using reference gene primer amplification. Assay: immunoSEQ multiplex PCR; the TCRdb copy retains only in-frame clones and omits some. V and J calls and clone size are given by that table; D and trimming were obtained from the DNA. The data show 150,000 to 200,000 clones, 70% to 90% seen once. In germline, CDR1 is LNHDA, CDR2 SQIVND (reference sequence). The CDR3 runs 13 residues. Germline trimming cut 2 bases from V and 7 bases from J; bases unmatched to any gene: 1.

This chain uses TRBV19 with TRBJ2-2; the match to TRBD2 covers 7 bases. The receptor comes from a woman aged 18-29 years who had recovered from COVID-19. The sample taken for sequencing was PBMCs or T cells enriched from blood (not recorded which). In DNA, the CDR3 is TGTGCCAGTAGTATATTAGCGGGCGGGGAGCTGTTTTTT. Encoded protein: CASSILAGGELFF. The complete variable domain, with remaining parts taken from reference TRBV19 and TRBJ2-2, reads DGGITQSPKYLFRKEGQNVTLSCEQNLNHDAMYWYRQDPGQGLRLIYYSQIVNDFQKGDIAEGYSVSREKKESFPLTVTSAQKNPTAFYLCASSILAGGELFFGEGSRLTVL.